The rows below give T cell receptor beta chains drawn from one sample of a study of T-cell memory formation after mild COVID-19. MiXCR, applied by TCRdb to the 5' RACE reads, yields one record per CDR3 protein. The sample has about 560,000 distinct CDR3 sequences; roughly 22% are singletons. Sequences were obtained from PBMCs or a T cell subset sorted from them (not recorded which). Receptor source: an adult woman who had mild COVID-19 (a few samples of this study predate the infection). Cell type and time point are not known. Each CDR3 is given with its conserved first and last residue. D genes are given only for firm matches. Part of the rows lack a size; the others show once, few, many or a class for expanded clones.

d_call,j_call,v_call,clone_size,cdr3_aa,cdr3_nt
-,TRBJ2-7,TRBV24-1,-,CATSKTGIEQYF,TGTGCCACCAGCAAGACAGGAATCGAGCAGTACTTC
-,TRBJ2-3,TRBV11-2,few,CASSLDFFRGQGTDTQYF,TGTGCCAGCAGCTTAGATTTTTTTCGGGGGCAGGGCACAGATACGCAGTATTTT
TRBD2,TRBJ2-1,TRBV24-1,few,CATSDPLAGGQNEQFF,TGTGCCACCAGTGATCCACTAGCGGGAGGGCAAAATGAGCAGTTCTTC
-,TRBJ2-4,TRBV29-1,-,CSATLAGGAKNIQYF,TGCAGCGCAACACTAGCTGGTGGTGCCAAAAACATTCAGTACTTC
-,TRBJ2-3,TRBV12-3/TRBV12-4,-,CASSIVRDTQYF,TGTGCCAGCAGCATCGTAAGGGATACGCAGTATTTT
-,TRBJ2-2,TRBV29-1,few,CSVEQTNPGELFF,TGCAGCGTTGAACAGACTAACCCCGGGGAGCTGTTTTTT
TRBD2,TRBJ2-2,TRBV3-1,-,CASSPWTSGGTGELFF,TGTGCCAGCAGCCCCTGGACTAGCGGGGGCACCGGGGAGCTGTTTTTT
TRBD1,TRBJ1-1,TRBV5-4,-,CASSGTGGIGAFF,TGTGCCAGCAGCGGAACAGGGGGGATAGGGGCTTTCTTT
-,TRBJ2-7,TRBV7-9,few,CASSQIVYEQYF,TGTGCCAGCAGCCAGATAGTATACGAGCAGTACTTC
TRBD1,TRBJ2-2,TRBV7-9,-,CASSYRQGSIGELFF,TGTGCCAGCAGCTACCGACAGGGTAGCATCGGGGAGCTGTTTTTT
TRBD2,TRBJ2-7,TRBV3-1,-,CASSITSGNNEQYF,TGTGCCAGCAGCATTACTAGCGGGAATAACGAGCAGTACTTC
TRBD2,TRBJ2-1,TRBV7-2,few,CASSLGLAVNEQFF,TGTGCCAGCAGCTTAGGGCTAGCGGTTAATGAGCAGTTCTTC
-,TRBJ2-2,TRBV20-1,few,CSARDHRGELFF,TGCAGTGCTAGAGATCATAGGGGGGAGCTGTTTTTT
TRBD2,TRBJ2-7,TRBV25-1,few,CASSDLAGAYEQYF,TGTGCCAGCAGTGACCTAGCGGGGGCCTACGAGCAGTACTTC
TRBD2,TRBJ2-1,TRBV5-1,-,CASSSIAGGWNNEQFF,TGCGCCAGCAGCTCGATAGCGGGGGGTTGGAACAATGAGCAGTTCTTC
-,TRBJ1-2,TRBV6-1,-,CASRTHSGSGANYGYTF,TGTGCCAGCAGGACCCATTCTGGCTCTGGGGCTAACTATGGCTACACCTTC
-,TRBJ2-5,TRBV5-1,many,CASSLGGQETQYF,TGTGCCAGCAGCTTAGGGGGGCAAGAGACCCAGTACTTC
TRBD1,TRBJ2-7,TRBV6-6,-,CASSLLGQGTYEQYF,TGTGCCAGCAGCCTACTGGGACAGGGAACTTACGAGCAGTACTTC
-,TRBJ2-3,TRBV5-4,few,CASRTGGISTDTQYF,TGTGCCAGCAGAACCGGCGGGATTAGCACAGATACGCAGTATTTT
TRBD2,TRBJ2-3,TRBV20-1,-,CRTSGGRSTDTQYF,TGCAGAACTAGCGGGGGCCGTAGCACAGATACGCAGTATTTT
-,TRBJ2-4,TRBV24-1,few,CATSDGRVSDIQYF,TGTGCCACCAGTGATGGCAGGGTCTCGGACATTCAGTACTTC
TRBD1,TRBJ2-7,TRBV7-9,few,CASSLVGQVVSYEQYF,TGTGCCAGCAGCTTAGTGGGACAGGTGGTCTCCTACGAGCAGTACTTC
TRBD2,TRBJ2-3,TRBV4-3,-,CASSPGTSGRGSRDTQYF,TGCGCCAGCAGCCCCGGGACTAGCGGGAGGGGTAGCAGAGATACGCAGTATTTT
-,TRBJ2-5,TRBV7-6,few,CASSSGGLYQETQYF,TGTGCCAGCAGCTCGGGGGGCCTGTACCAAGAGACCCAGTACTTC
-,TRBJ1-2,TRBV25-1,-,CASSDEYYRDGYTF,TGTGCCAGCAGTGATGAGTATTATAGGGATGGCTACACCTTC
TRBD1,TRBJ2-7,TRBV11-2,-,CASSPLNRGRGRIYEQYF,TGTGCCAGCAGCCCACTTAATAGGGGCAGGGGGCGTATCTACGAGCAGTACTTC
-,TRBJ2-3,TRBV24-1,few,CATSDPQGSSDTQYF,TGTGCCACCAGTGATCCCCAGGGATCGTCAGATACGCAGTATTTT
-,TRBJ2-3,TRBV20-1,-,CSARPAGSTDTQYF,TGCAGTGCTAGGCCGGCGGGGTCGACAGATACGCAGTATTTT
TRBD1,TRBJ2-1,TRBV6-5,few,CASSYSTTGVNEQFF,TGTGCCAGCAGTTACTCCACGACAGGGGTTAATGAGCAGTTCTTC
-,TRBJ1-5,TRBV6-5,-,CASSLIYMQPQHF,TGTGCCAGCAGCCTCATTTACATGCAGCCCCAGCATTTT
TRBD1,TRBJ1-2,TRBV29-1,few,CSAGSATGVYGYTF,TGCAGCGCCGGCTCGGCGACAGGGGTCTATGGCTACACCTTC